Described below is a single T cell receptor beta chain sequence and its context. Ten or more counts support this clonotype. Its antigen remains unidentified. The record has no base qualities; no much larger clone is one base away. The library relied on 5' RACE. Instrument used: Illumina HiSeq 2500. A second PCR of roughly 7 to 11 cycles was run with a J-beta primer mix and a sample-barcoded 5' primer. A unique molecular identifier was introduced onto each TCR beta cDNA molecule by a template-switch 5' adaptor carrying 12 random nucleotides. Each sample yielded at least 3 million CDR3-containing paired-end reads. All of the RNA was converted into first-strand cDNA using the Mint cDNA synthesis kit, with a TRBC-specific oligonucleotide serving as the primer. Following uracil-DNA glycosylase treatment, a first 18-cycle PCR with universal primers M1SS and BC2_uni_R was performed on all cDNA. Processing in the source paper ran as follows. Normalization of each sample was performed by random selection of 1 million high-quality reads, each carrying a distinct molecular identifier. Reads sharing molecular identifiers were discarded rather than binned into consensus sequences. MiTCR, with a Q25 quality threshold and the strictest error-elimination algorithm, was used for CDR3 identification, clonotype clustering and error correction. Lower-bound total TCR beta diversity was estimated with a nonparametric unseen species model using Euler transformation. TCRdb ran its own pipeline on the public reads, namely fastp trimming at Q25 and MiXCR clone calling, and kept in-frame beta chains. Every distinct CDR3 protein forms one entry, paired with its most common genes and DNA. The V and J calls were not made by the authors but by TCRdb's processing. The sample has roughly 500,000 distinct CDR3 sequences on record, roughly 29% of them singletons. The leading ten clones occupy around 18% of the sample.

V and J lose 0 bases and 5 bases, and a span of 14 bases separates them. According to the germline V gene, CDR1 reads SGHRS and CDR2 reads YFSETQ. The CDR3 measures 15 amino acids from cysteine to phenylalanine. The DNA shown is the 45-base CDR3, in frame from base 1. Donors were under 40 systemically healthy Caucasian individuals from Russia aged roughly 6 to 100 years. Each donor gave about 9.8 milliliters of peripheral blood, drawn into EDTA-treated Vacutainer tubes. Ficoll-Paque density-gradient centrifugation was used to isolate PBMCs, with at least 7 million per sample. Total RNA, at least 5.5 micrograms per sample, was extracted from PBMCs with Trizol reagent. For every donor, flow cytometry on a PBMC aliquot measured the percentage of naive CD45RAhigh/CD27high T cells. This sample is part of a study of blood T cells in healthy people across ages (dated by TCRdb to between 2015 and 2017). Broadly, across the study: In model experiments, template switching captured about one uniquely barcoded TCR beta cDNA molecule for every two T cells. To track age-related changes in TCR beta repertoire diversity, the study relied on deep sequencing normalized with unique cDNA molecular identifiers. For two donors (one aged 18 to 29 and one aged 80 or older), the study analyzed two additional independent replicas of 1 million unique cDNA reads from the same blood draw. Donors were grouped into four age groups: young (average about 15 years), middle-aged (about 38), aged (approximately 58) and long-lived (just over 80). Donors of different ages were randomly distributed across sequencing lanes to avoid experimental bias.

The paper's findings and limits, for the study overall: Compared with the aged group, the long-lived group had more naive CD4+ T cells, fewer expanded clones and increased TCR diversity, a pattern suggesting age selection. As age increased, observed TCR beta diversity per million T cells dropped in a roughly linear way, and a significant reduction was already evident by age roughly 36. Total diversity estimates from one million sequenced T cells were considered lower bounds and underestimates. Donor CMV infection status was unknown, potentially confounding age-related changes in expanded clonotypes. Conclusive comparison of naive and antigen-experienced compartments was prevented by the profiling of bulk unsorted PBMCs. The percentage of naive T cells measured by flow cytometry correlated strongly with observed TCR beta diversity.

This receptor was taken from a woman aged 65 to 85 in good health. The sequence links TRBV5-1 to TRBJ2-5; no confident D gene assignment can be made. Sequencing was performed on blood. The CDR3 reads CASSLGGIGSETQYF. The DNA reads TGCGCCAGCAGCTTGGGGGGAATAGGTTCGGAGACCCAGTACTTC.